The source of this TCR beta chain is a study of blood T cell repertoires in COVID-19. This clone showed up just once. Original processing methods: Amplification from reference gene primers served as the basis for estimated nucleated cell counts. Clones were sequenced by immunoSEQ multiplex PCR, and TCRdb holds only the in-frame ones, with some missing. V and J calls and clone size are as listed in that table; D and trimming were resolved from the DNA. Counted here are 63,000 or so clones, over 80% occurring once; the ten biggest clones make up just over 40%. J lost 5 bases, V lost 0 bases, and 7 bases had no gene match. This CDR3 is built from 15 residues. From germline, CDR1 is MGHRA and CDR2 YSYEKL.

The sample taken for sequencing was peripheral blood. This TCR was recovered from a human donor in a cohort sampled during active COVID-19. The J gene is TRBJ2-7, the V gene TRBV4-1, with TRBD1 matching 7 bases. The CDR3: CASSQEPGTADEQYF. The CDR3 nucleotides are TGCGCCAGCAGCCAAGAACCAGGGACAGCCGACGAGCAGTACTTC.